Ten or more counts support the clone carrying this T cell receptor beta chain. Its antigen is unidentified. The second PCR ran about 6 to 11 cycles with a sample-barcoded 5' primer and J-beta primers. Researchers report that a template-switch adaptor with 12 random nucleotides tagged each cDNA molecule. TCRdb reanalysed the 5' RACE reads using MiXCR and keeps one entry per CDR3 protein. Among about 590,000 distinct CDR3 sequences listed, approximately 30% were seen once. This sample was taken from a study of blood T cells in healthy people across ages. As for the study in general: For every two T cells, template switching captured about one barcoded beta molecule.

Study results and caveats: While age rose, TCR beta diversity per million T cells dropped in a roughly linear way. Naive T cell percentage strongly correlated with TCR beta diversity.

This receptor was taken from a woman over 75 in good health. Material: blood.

This CDR3 reads CAWSGIAEAFF. CDR3 in DNA: TGTGCCTGGAGTGGCATCGCTGAAGCTTTCTTT. The rearrangement joins TRBV30 to TRBJ1-1, with D unresolved. This CDR3 has 11 amino acids. The germline CDR1 and CDR2 sequences are GTSNPN and SVGIG (reference sequence). The V and J ends lost 1 base and 6 bases respectively, with 6 bases between them.